The 25 T cell receptor beta chains below all came from one sample that was sequenced in a study of blood T cell repertoires in COVID-19. Libraries were prepared by immunoSEQ multiplex PCR; TCRdb keeps only in-frame clonotypes and omits some of them. Here the sample spans 150,000 to 200,000 clones, 77% being singletons. Sequences were obtained from peripheral blood. These receptors were obtained from a man between 65 and 85 years old with acute or convalescent COVID-19.

The gene calls are TRBV7-8 and TRBJ2-7, with a tentative D call TRBD1 (6 bases). CDR3 length equals 14 residues. Germline V gives CDR1 SGHVS, CDR2 FQNEAQ. The ends were cut back, 1 base at V and 0 bases at J, with 7 bases in the middle. The DNA for the CDR3 is TGTGCCAGCAGCTTAGGGGACATCTCCTACGAGCAGTACTTC. Protein sequence: CASSLGDISYEQYF.

The chain uses TRBV19 and TRBJ2-2; possibly TRBD1 for D (5 bases). V shed 5 bases and J shed 5 bases, with 12 bases lying between them. The CDR3 is 14 residues long. Per the germline V gene, CDR1 is LNHDA and CDR2 is SQIVND (reference sequence). CDR3 coding DNA: TGTGCCAGTAGTGCAGGGATAGGGACCGGGGAGCTGTTTTTT. Its translation is CASSAGIGTGELFF.

This clone was seen once. This sequence joins TRBV9 and TRBJ2-7, with a tentative D call TRBD2 (6 bases). The CDR3 contains 17 residues. The V end lost 0 bases, the J end lost 4 bases, and 20 bases lay between the germline ends. The germline CDR1 and CDR2 sequences are SGDLS and YYNGEE. CDR3 protein: CASSVAPHITGVYEQYF. CDR3 bases: TGTGCCAGCAGCGTAGCGCCCCATATCACGGGGGTATACGAGCAGTACTTC.

This chain connects TRBV3-1 (or the pseudogene TRBV3-2) to TRBJ2-5; D possibly corresponds to TRBD1 (5 bases). The germline CDR1 and CDR2 sequences are LGHDT and YNNKEL (reference sequence). The CDR3 sequence is 14 residues long. Trimming took off 0 bases at V and 5 bases at J, with 10 bases between the two ends. DNA of the CDR3: TGTGCCAGCAGCCAAGATGCAGGGCGGGAGACCCAGTACTTC. As protein: CASSQDAGRETQYF.

There are a few counts of this clone. The CDR3 here is CATSDPGLARYNEQFF. Here the CDR3 DNA reads TGTGCCACCAGTGATCCCGGACTAGCTCGGTACAATGAGCAGTTCTTC. The rearrangement uses TRBV24-1 and TRBJ2-1, with TRBD2 matching over 8 bases. The CDR3 is made up of 16 amino acids. Germline V CDR1 and CDR2: KGHDR, SFDVKD. After removal of 3 bases from V and 4 bases from J, the junction contained 7 bases not matched to a gene.

This chain connects TRBV19 to TRBJ1-1; the D gene is possibly TRBD1 (6 bases). Trimming removed 3 bases from V and 6 bases from J, with 14 bases in between. Germline V CDR1 and CDR2: LNHDA, SQIVND (reference sequence). The CDR3 consists of 14 residues. CDR3 sequence (DNA): TGTGCCAGTAGTATTGTGCGAGGGGGTCCTGAAGCTTTCTTT. Translated, it gives CASSIVRGGPEAFF. Variable domain in full (rest from reference TRBV19 and TRBJ1-1): DGGITQSPKYLFRKEGQNVTLSCEQNLNHDAMYWYRQDPGQGLRLIYYSQIVNDFQKGDIAEGYSVSREKKESFPLTVTSAQKNPTAFYLCASSIVRGGPEAFFGQGTRLTVV.

The chain employs TRBV21-1 and TRBJ1-2; the tabulated D call, TRBD1, remains unverified against the DNA. TRBV21-1 is a pseudogene segment. CDR3 length: 18 residues. The CDR3 DNA reads TGTGCCAGCAGCAAGATGGGCGGTCGGCCGAGGACAGTCTATGGCTACACCTTC. The encoded protein is CASSKMGGRPRTVYGYTF.

This chain links TRBV24-1 with TRBJ2-5, with D possibly matching TRBD1 (5 bases). The V end was cut by 6 bases, the J end by 5 bases, with 12 bases between. Germline V gene sequence: CDR1 KGHDR, CDR2 SFDVKD. The CDR3 loop spans 13 amino acids. The CDR3 is CATSQGAEETQYF. The DNA of the CDR3 is TGTGCCACCAGTCAAGGGGCAGAGGAGACCCAGTACTTC.

The V gene is TRBV19, the J gene TRBJ1-1; D remains ambiguous. V lost 4 bases, J lost 0 bases, and 6 bases lay in between. CDR3 length: 13 amino acids. Looked up from germline, CDR1 is LNHDA and CDR2 is SQIVND (reference sequence). This CDR3 is CASSNFMNTEAFF. The CDR3 coding sequence is TGTGCCAGTAGTAACTTCATGAACACTGAAGCTTTCTTT.

The chain carries TRBV19 and TRBJ2-2; D perhaps matches TRBD2 (6 bases). This CDR3 has 14 amino acids. V lost 5 bases and J 1 base, leaving 8 bases between the germline ends. From germline, CDR1 is LNHDA and CDR2 SQIVND (reference sequence). CDR3 in amino acids: CASSLRENTGELFF. CDR3 bases: TGTGCCAGTAGTCTGCGGGAGAACACCGGGGAGCTGTTTTTT.

The CDR3 nucleotides read TGTGCCAGCAGCCTAGAGGCAGGGGGGAACTACGAGCAGTACTTC. Protein sequence: CASSLEAGGNYEQYF. The rearrangement links TRBV7-2 to TRBJ2-7; tentatively, D is TRBD1 (7 bases). The germline gives CDR1 SGHTA, CDR2 FQGNSA. The CDR3 is 15 residues long. Between the trimmed V and J ends, which lost 5 bases and 3 bases, there was a span of 17 bases.

The chain carries TRBV6-2 or TRBV6-3 and TRBJ2-7; the match to TRBD1 covers 7 bases. The CDR3 contains 14 residues. Germline V CDR1 and CDR2: MNHEY, SVGEGT. V was pared by 6 bases and J by 3 bases, with 8 bases of the junction left unmatched. CDR3 amino acids: CASSSLDRLYEQYF. CDR3 coding DNA: TGTGCCAGCAGCTCCTTGGACAGGCTCTACGAGCAGTACTTC.

The chain has TRBV6-5 and TRBJ1-5, with D perhaps TRBD1 (6 bases). V lost 6 bases and J lost 6, with 12 bases in between. This CDR3 comprises 13 residues. CDR1 MNHEY and CDR2 SVGAGI come from the germline V gene. CDR3 bases: TGTGCCAGCAGAACAGGGTCGTCTCAGCCCCAGCATTTT. Its translation: CASRTGSSQPQHF.

This clone was counted a few times. For the CDR3, the DNA is TGCGCCAGCAGCCAGCTAGCGGGAGAGGCCCGCGAGACCCAGTACTTC. Translated, it gives CASSQLAGEARETQYF. The rearrangement joins TRBV4-3 to TRBJ2-5, with 10 nucleotides matching TRBD2. V was pared by 3 bases and J by 5 bases, with 9 bases of the junction left unmatched. Per germline, CDR1 LGHNA and CDR2 YSLEER. The CDR3 runs to 16 residues.

The chain carries TRBV14 and TRBJ2-2; 8 bases align to TRBD1. Germline CDR1 SGHDN, CDR2 FVKESK. Trimming took 3 bases from V and 7 from J; bases not matched to a gene: 7. The CDR3 is 15 amino acids. The CDR3 loop reads CASSQEQGEIGELFF. DNA for the CDR3: TGTGCCAGCAGCCAGGAACAGGGGGAGATCGGGGAGCTGTTTTTT.

The V gene is TRBV5-1, the J gene TRBJ2-1; 8 bases fit TRBD2. This CDR3 comprises 16 residues. Germline CDR1 is SGHRS and CDR2 is YFSETQ. V lost 3 bases, J lost 7 bases, and 12 bases stayed unmatched. The CDR3 protein is CASSSGGGNGFNEQFF. The CDR3 bases are TGCGCCAGCAGCTCGGGAGGGGGGAACGGGTTTAATGAGCAGTTCTTC.

V and J are TRBV5-4 and TRBJ2-1, with D uncertain. Germline V gene sequence: CDR1 SGHNT, CDR2 YYREEE (reference sequence). The germline V and J ends were trimmed by 9 bases and 2 bases, with 6 bases remaining between them. The CDR3 runs 11 residues. DNA of the CDR3: TGTGCCACCTTAACCTACAATGAGCAGTTCTTC. It yields the protein CATLTYNEQFF.

The CDR3 sequence: CASSPYGGFTQYF. CDR3 DNA: TGTGCCAGCAGTCCCTATGGGGGGTTCACGCAGTATTTT. The J gene is TRBJ2-3, the V gene TRBV6-5, with D tentatively TRBD2 (6 bases). CDR3 size: 13 residues. CDR1 MNHEY and CDR2 SVGAGI come from the germline V gene. V dropped 5 bases and J dropped 9 bases, with 15 bases sitting between them.

The V gene is TRBV3-1 (or the pseudogene TRBV3-2), the J gene TRBJ2-6, with D possibly TRBD2 on 6 matching bases. Trimming left V 0 bases short and J 0 bases short, with 9 bases between. The CDR3 is 17 residues long. Germline V lookup: CDR1 LGHDT, CDR2 YNNKEL (reference sequence). CDR3 DNA: TGTGCCAGCAGCCAAGATGGGAGGACCTCTGGGGCCAACGTCCTGACTTTC. Its translation is CASSQDGRTSGANVLTF.

This clone was seen just once. The rearrangement joins TRBV29-1 to TRBJ2-5; 9 bases are a match to TRBD2. With 4 bases clipped from V and 0 bases from J, the junction kept 6 bases outside the gene matches. This CDR3 is built from 15 residues. Germline V gene sequence: CDR1 SQVTM, CDR2 ANQGSEA. The CDR3 region has the DNA TGCAGCGTTGTCCCAGCGGGGGGACACCAAGAGACCCAGTACTTC. Its protein product is CSVVPAGGHQETQYF.

The chain uses TRBV6-6 and TRBJ2-7, with 7 bases matching TRBD1. Trimming removed 5 bases from V and 4 bases from J; junction bases left unmatched: 14. From germline, CDR1 is MNHNY and CDR2 SVGAGI (reference sequence). The CDR3 sequence is 16 residues long. Written as DNA, the CDR3 is TGTGCCAGCAGTCAAAACGCGGCAGGGGGAACTTACGAGCAGTACTTC. This sequence encodes CASSQNAAGGTYEQYF.

The count of this clone is one. The chain uses TRBV7-9 and TRBJ2-3, with 14 positions matching TRBD2. The length of the CDR3 is 14 residues. V shed 6 bases and J 4 bases; nucleotides not matched to a gene: 0. CDR1 and CDR2 (germline): SEHNR, FQNEAQ (reference sequence). The CDR3 DNA reads as TGTGCCAGCAGGGGACTAGCGGGAGCAGATACGCAGTATTTT. Protein: CASRGLAGADTQYF.

The table lists this clone with a few counts. J is TRBJ1-2 and V is TRBV5-1, with D possibly matching TRBD1 (6 bases). Germline CDR1 is SGHRS and CDR2 is YFSETQ. Trimming removed 4 bases at V and 6 bases at J, with 10 bases between. The CDR3 consists of 12 residues. CDR3 DNA: TGCGCCAGCAGCCGATCAGGGGATGGCTACACCTTC. This sequence encodes CASSRSGDGYTF.

This chain connects TRBV27 to TRBJ2-5, with TRBD2 matching 8 bases. The CDR3 length is 14 residues. V was pared by 2 bases and J by 3 bases, with 2 bases of the junction left unmatched. CDR1 MNHEY and CDR2 SMNVEV come from the germline V gene (reference sequence). The CDR3 nucleotides are TGTGCCAGCAGTTTAAAGCGGGGGAAAGAGACCCAGTACTTC. Its protein product is CASSLKRGKETQYF.

This rearrangement joins TRBV6-5 to TRBJ2-6; 8 bases align to TRBD1. With 0 bases clipped from V and 5 bases from J, the junction kept 3 bases outside the gene matches. The CDR3 runs to 16 residues. Germline V gives CDR1 MNHEY, CDR2 SVGAGI. As DNA, the CDR3 is TGTGCCAGCAGTTACTCTCAGGGGGCGAGGGCCAACGTCCTGACTTTC. Protein: CASSYSQGARANVLTF.